These 10 T cell receptor beta chains came from one sample sequenced in a study of OX40 agonist ivuxolimab in advanced cancers. Sequenced by immunoSEQ multiplex PCR; TCRdb stores in-frame clones only, minus some. The sample consists of around 34,000 clones, 80% to 90% of them appearing once. Sequences were derived from CD4+ or CD8+ T cells sorted from blood, sampled in a trial of the OX40 agonist ivuxolimab. The origin of the receptors is an adult with an advanced solid tumor such as melanoma, head and neck, liver or kidney cancer.

The chain couples TRBV29-1 to TRBJ1-5; D possibly corresponds to TRBD1 (6 bases). Per germline, CDR1 SQVTM and CDR2 ANQGSEA. Trimming cost V 4 bases and J 0 bases, with 10 bases left between them. This CDR3 spans 14 amino acids. CDR3 sequence: CSVGSGDSNQPQHF. For the CDR3, the DNA is TGCAGCGTTGGGTCAGGGGATAGCAATCAGCCCCAGCATTTT.

This chain uses TRBV5-6 with TRBJ2-7, with 11 bases matching TRBD1. The V gene's germline CDR1 is SGHDT and CDR2 YYEEEE. V trimming: 4 bases; J trimming: 3 bases; junction bases outside the gene matches: 9. The CDR3 loop spans 16 amino acids. The CDR3 region has the DNA TGTGCCAGCAGCGTCACCGGGACAGGGGGAGTCTACGAGCAGTACTTC. It specifies CASSVTGTGGVYEQYF.

The V call is TRBV28, the J call TRBJ2-7; 8 bases are a match to TRBD2. CDR3 length: 14 amino acids. CDR1 is MDHEN and CDR2 is SYDVKM in the germline V gene. The V gene end was trimmed by 7 bases and the J gene end by 1 base; junction bases not matched to a gene: 6. CDR3 bases: TGTGCCAGCACCTCGACGGGAGGGTCCTACGAGCAGTACTTC. It specifies CASTSTGGSYEQYF.

V and J are TRBV27 and TRBJ1-2, with D hard to call. The CDR3 runs to 14 residues. Per germline, CDR1 MNHEY and CDR2 SMNVEV (reference sequence). V lost 6 bases, J lost 4 bases, and 15 bases lay in between. The chain's CDR3 is CASSPSSGFYGYTF. The CDR3 coding sequence is TGTGCCAGCAGCCCCAGTAGCGGGTTCTATGGCTACACCTTC.

This chain links TRBV2 with TRBJ2-1, with D maybe TRBD1 (6 bases). This CDR3 region has 15 residues. With 6 bases removed from V and 7 bases from J, the gap between germline ends came to 19 bases. Germline V gene sequence: CDR1 SNHLY, CDR2 FYNNEI. For the CDR3, the DNA is TGTGCCAGCAGCATTCACAGGGCAATCGTGAATGAGCAGTTCTTC. Translation: CASSIHRAIVNEQFF.

This clone was counted between two and nine times. This rearrangement joins TRBV10-2 to TRBJ1-5; D is undetermined. The ends were cut back, 2 bases at V and 5 bases at J, with 7 bases in the middle. In germline, CDR1 is WSHSY, CDR2 SAAADI. CDR3 length equals 13 residues. CDR3: CASSETGDQPQHF. CDR3 sequence (DNA): TGCGCCAGCAGTGAGACTGGGGATCAGCCCCAGCATTTT.

Here the CDR3 DNA reads TGCGCCAGCAGCCATGTGTTAGCGGGGGGGACTAATGAGCAGTTCTTC. Translation gives CASSHVLAGGTNEQFF. The chain links TRBV4-1 to TRBJ2-1; 11 bases agree with TRBD2. Per germline, CDR1 MGHRA and CDR2 YSYEKL. The length of the CDR3 is 16 residues. V lost 3 bases to trimming and J lost 7 bases; unmatched junction nucleotides: 8.

This clone came up a few times. The CDR3 loop is CTSSQERGLGLNSPLHF. For the CDR3, the DNA is TGCACCAGCAGCCAAGAACGAGGGCTTGGGTTGAATTCACCCCTCCACTTT. This chain links TRBV1 with TRBJ1-6. TRBV1 is tagged as a pseudogene. The CDR3 is 17 residues long.

This chain connects TRBV27 to TRBJ2-3; 8 bases line up with TRBD2. In germline, CDR1 is MNHEY, CDR2 SMNVEV (reference sequence). V shed 4 bases and J 3 bases; nucleotides not matched to a gene: 9. The CDR3 loop spans 16 amino acids. CDR3 sequence: CASSSLPAGVTDTQYF. DNA for the CDR3: TGTGCCAGCAGTTCTCTCCCAGCGGGGGTTACAGATACGCAGTATTTT.

The chain uses TRBV10-3 and TRBJ2-5; 11 nucleotides agree with TRBD2. Germline V gives CDR1 ENHRY, CDR2 SYGVKD. V shed 7 bases, J shed 0 bases, and the junction held 1 base outside the gene matches. The CDR3 is 14 residues long. CDR3 DNA sequence: TGTGCCATCAAGACTAGCGGGGACCAAGAGACCCAGTACTTC. It encodes CAIKTSGDQETQYF.